This T cell receptor beta chain was sequenced for a study of T cell clones after liver transplantation. For the study at large: HCV positivity affected three of eight recipients; the rest lacked autoimmune or viral indications.

Only in-frame clones appear in the TCRdb table, and some are missing; sequencing was by immunoSEQ multiplex PCR. The repertoire holds around 110,000 clones, 90% seen once, with around 0.86% in the top ten. Looked up from germline, CDR1 is SNHLY and CDR2 is FYNNEI. The CDR3 runs to 12 residues. V was shortened by 7 bases and J by 7 bases, with 14 bases between the two germline ends. The material was CD4+ T cells from blood, obtained 12 months after liver transplant. This chain links TRBV2 with TRBJ2-7; perhaps TRBD2 as D (5 bases). The TCR originated in a human patient who received a liver transplant. Some T cells may be supplied by the graft donor. CDR3 sequence reads: CASTGVQREQYF. The CDR3 DNA reads as TGTGCCAGCACTGGAGTCCAGCGGGAGCAGTACTTC.